The 30 T cell receptor beta chains below come from one sample, sequenced in a study of blood T cell repertoires in COVID-19. TCRdb's copy holds only in-frame clones and misses some; the assay was immunoSEQ multiplex PCR. Of 130,000 to 150,000 clones listed, more than 80% are singletons. Sequences were obtained from peripheral blood. These receptors all stem from a human donor with acute or convalescent COVID-19. The donor label of this sample is uncertain.

This sequence joins TRBV12-3 or TRBV12-4 and TRBJ1-1, with TRBD1 as a possible D gene (5 bases). This CDR3 is 13 amino acids long. Trimming took off 2 bases at V and 7 bases at J, with 11 bases between the two ends. CDR3 loop: CASSLTSGNEAFF. CDR3 nucleotides: TGTGCCAGCAGTTTAACCTCAGGGAATGAAGCTTTCTTT.

V is TRBV7-8 and J is TRBJ1-5, with 8 bases matching TRBD1. V dropped 2 bases and J dropped 0; count of bases not matched to a gene: 6. Germline assignment: CDR1 SGHVS and CDR2 FQNEAQ. The CDR3 is 17 residues long. The CDR3 region is CASSLQGARNSNQPQHF. Here the CDR3 DNA reads TGTGCCAGCAGCTTACAGGGGGCCAGAAATAGCAATCAGCCCCAGCATTTT.

V and J are TRBV2 and TRBJ1-1; 7 bases align to TRBD1. The CDR3 loop spans 17 amino acids. V lost 7 bases to trimming and J lost 1 base; unmatched junction nucleotides: 15. Germline assignment: CDR1 SNHLY and CDR2 FYNNEI. CDR3 sequence reads: CASTKALEDRANTEAFF. The CDR3 nucleotides read TGTGCCAGCACCAAGGCCCTGGAAGACAGGGCGAACACTGAAGCTTTCTTT.

The chain has TRBV11-3 and TRBJ2-1, with 11 bases matching TRBD1. V gave up 4 bases and J gave up 4 bases; unmatched junction bases: 3. This CDR3 spans 15 amino acids. CDR1 and CDR2 (germline): SGHNT, YENEEA. The CDR3 DNA reads TGTGCCAGCAGCTCGGACAGGGGGCATTACAATGAGCAGTTCTTC. Its protein is CASSSDRGHYNEQFF. Combining the CDR3 with reference TRBV11-3 and TRBJ2-1 gives the whole variable domain EAGVVQSPRYKIIEKKQPVAFWCNPISGHNTLYWYLQNLGQGPELLIRYENEEAVDDSQLPKDRFSAERLKGVDSTLKIQPAELGDSAVYLCASSSDRGHYNEQFFGPGTRLTVL.

The genes are TRBV19 and TRBJ1-5; tentative D call: TRBD1 (6 bases). From germline, CDR1 is LNHDA and CDR2 SQIVND (reference sequence). The V gene lost 7 bases and the J gene lost 6 bases, with 13 bases spanning the gap. This CDR3 comprises 13 residues. CDR3 DNA sequence: TGTGCCAGTAACCCAGGGGTTGGTCAGCCCCAGCATTTT. Amino acid sequence: CASNPGVGQPQHF.

J is TRBJ2-3 and V is TRBV4-1; a weak D match, TRBD1 (6 bases). The V end was cut by 4 bases, the J end by 0 bases, with 11 bases between. CDR1 is MGHRA, CDR2 YSYEKL, per germline. The CDR3 is made up of 15 amino acids. The CDR3 is CASSPWTASTDTQYF. The CDR3 coding sequence is TGCGCCAGCAGCCCCTGGACAGCTAGCACAGATACGCAGTATTTT.

J is TRBJ1-1 and V is TRBV6-5; D not resolved. V lost 7 bases and J lost 7, with 13 bases in between. The germline V gene encodes CDR1 MNHEY and CDR2 SVGAGI. There are 12 residues in the CDR3. CDR3 sequence: CASTLLAVEAFF. The CDR3 region has the DNA TGTGCCAGCACCCTATTGGCGGTTGAAGCTTTCTTT.

This chain links TRBV18 with TRBJ1-2; 7 nucleotides agree with TRBD1. The CDR3 sequence is 13 residues long. Germline V gene sequence: CDR1 KGHSH, CDR2 LQKENI. Losses at the gene ends were 1 base for V and 7 bases for J; bases not matched to a gene: 3. The CDR3 is CASSPQGAGGYTF. In DNA form, the CDR3 reads TGTGCCAGCTCACCACAGGGGGCAGGTGGCTACACCTTC.

The V call is TRBV19, the J call TRBJ2-5, with D perhaps matching TRBD1 (6 bases). The V and J ends lost 5 bases and 5 bases respectively, with 9 bases between them. This CDR3 comprises 12 residues. The germline V gene has CDR1 LNHDA and CDR2 SQIVND (reference sequence). CDR3 amino acids: CASSHRGETQYF. CDR3 coding DNA: TGTGCCAGTAGTCATAGGGGGGAGACCCAGTACTTC.

The chain joins TRBV10-1 to TRBJ2-1; perhaps TRBD1 as D (6 bases). CDR1 is WNHNN, CDR2 SYGVQD, per germline (reference sequence). The CDR3 sequence is 15 residues long. The ends were cut back, 3 bases at V and 10 bases at J, with 19 bases in the middle. CDR3 sequence reads: CASSEWGTPTKEQFF. The CDR3 bases are TGCGCCAGCAGTGAATGGGGGACACCTACAAAGGAGCAGTTCTTC.

As concerns this clone: The same CDR3 is also encoded by other DNA sequences in this sample. The chain carries TRBV19 and TRBJ1-2; D may be TRBD1 (5 bases). Germline CDR1 LNHDA, CDR2 SQIVND (reference sequence). The length of the CDR3 is 13 residues. The V and J ends lost 6 bases and 4 bases respectively, with 12 bases between them. In DNA form, the CDR3 reads TGTGCCAGTAGCCCCGGGCAGGGCTATGGCTACACCTTC. Protein sequence: CASSPGQGYGYTF.

This clone was seen a handful of times. This chain joins TRBV7-9 and TRBJ2-7; 12 bases line up with TRBD1. The germline CDR1 and CDR2 sequences are SEHNR and FQNEAQ (reference sequence). The CDR3 is 14 residues long. Trimming at V came to 4 bases and at J to 5 bases, leaving 3 bases not matched to a gene. The CDR3 here is CASSYGTGGDEQYV. The CDR3 region has the DNA TGTGCCAGCAGCTACGGGACAGGGGGCGACGAGCAGTACGTC.

The chain combines TRBV11-3 with TRBJ2-7; 9 bases line up with TRBD1. V trimming: 5 bases; J trimming: 3 bases; junction bases outside the gene matches: 8. Per germline, CDR1 SGHNT and CDR2 YENEEA. This CDR3 region has 15 residues. The DNA of the CDR3 is TGTGCCAGCAGCCAACGGGGGACAGGGATCTACGAGCAGTACTTC. Protein: CASSQRGTGIYEQYF.

The chain uses TRBV14 and TRBJ1-1; D unclear. The CDR3 totals 13 residues. V lost 0 bases and J lost 9, with 11 bases in between. Germline CDR1 reads SGHDN; CDR2 reads FVKESK. The CDR3 sequence is CASSQDGRGKAFF. CDR3 DNA sequence: TGTGCCAGCAGCCAAGATGGACGCGGGAAAGCTTTCTTT. The whole variable domain, remainder taken from reference TRBV14 and TRBJ1-1, is EAGVTQFPSHSVIEKGQTVTLRCDPISGHDNLYWYRRVMGKEIKFLLHFVKESKQDESGMPNNRFLAERTGGTYSTLKVQPAELEDSGVYFCASSQDGRGKAFFGQGTRLTVV.

The chain carries TRBV5-4 and TRBJ1-2; the D gene is possibly TRBD1 (5 bases). Germline V gives CDR1 SGHNT, CDR2 YYREEE (reference sequence). CDR3 length equals 13 residues. V was shortened by 7 bases and J by 3 bases, with 13 bases between the two germline ends. CDR3 in amino acids: CASRGEGYYGYTF. As DNA, the CDR3 is TGTGCCAGCCGAGGGGAGGGTTACTATGGCTACACCTTC.

The rearrangement links TRBV6-5 to TRBJ1-6; D remains unclear. The V end was cut by 6 bases, the J end by 12 bases, with 9 bases between. The CDR3 runs 11 residues. Germline V gene sequence: CDR1 MNHEY, CDR2 SVGAGI. For the CDR3, the DNA is TGTGCCAGCAGCCAGTCTCAACCCCTCCACTTT. This gives the protein CASSQSQPLHF.

The V and J genes are TRBV27 and TRBJ2-7, with TRBD1 identical over 11 bases. This CDR3 has 15 residues. V shed 2 bases and J 4 bases; nucleotides not matched to a gene: 4. In germline, CDR1 is MNHEY, CDR2 SMNVEV (reference sequence). The CDR3 loop is CASSLVGTGGYEQYF. The DNA for the CDR3 is TGTGCCAGCAGTTTAGTGGGGACAGGGGGTTACGAGCAGTACTTC.

This chain links TRBV13 with TRBJ2-3; 8 bases are a match to TRBD2. Germline V lookup: CDR1 PRHDT, CDR2 FYEKMQ (reference sequence). After removal of 5 bases from V and 2 bases from J, the junction contained 9 bases not matched to a gene. The CDR3 consists of 16 residues. CDR3 protein: CASSGRGGRVTDTQYF. The CDR3 coding sequence is TGTGCCAGCAGCGGCCGGGGGGGCCGGGTCACAGATACGCAGTATTTT.

The V gene is TRBV12-3 or TRBV12-4, the J gene TRBJ1-5; no clear D gene. The CDR3 sequence is 12 residues long. Deletions cut 3 bases from V and 7 bases from J, with 7 bases between. For the CDR3, the DNA is TGTGCCAGCAGTTTGAAGACACAGCCCCAGCATTTT. This codes for CASSLKTQPQHF.

V is TRBV3-1 (or the pseudogene TRBV3-2) and J is TRBJ1-2; no reliable D call. Germline V lookup: CDR1 LGHDT, CDR2 YNNKEL (reference sequence). The V end was cut by 1 base, the J end by 6 bases, with 3 bases between. The CDR3 is 11 residues long. The DNA of the CDR3 is TGTGCCAGCAGCCAAGGGCATGGCTACACCTTC. Translating gives CASSQGHGYTF.

The V and J genes are TRBV6-5 and TRBJ2-1; 8 bases fit TRBD2. The CDR3 loop spans 12 amino acids. Germline V CDR1 and CDR2: MNHEY, SVGAGI. The V gene end was trimmed by 6 bases and the J gene end by 10 bases; junction bases not matched to a gene: 5. Written as DNA, the CDR3 is TGTGCCAGCAGGGCCGGGGGGGACGAGCAGTTCTTC. Its protein product is CASRAGGDEQFF.

This clone was detected only once. This chain links TRBV7-8 with TRBJ1-2; D is unclear. CDR1 is SGHVS and CDR2 is FQNEAQ in the germline V gene. V lost 1 base to trimming and J lost 7 bases, with 19 bases between them. This CDR3 has 16 amino acids. The CDR3 DNA follows: TGTGCCAGCAGCTTAGAGGTTTCGGCGGCTCGAGGTGGCTACACCTTC. Translating gives CASSLEVSAARGGYTF.

The J gene is TRBJ1-1, the V gene TRBV5-1; TRBD1 aligns across 8 bases. The CDR3 length is 16 residues. Germline-derived CDR1 and CDR2 are SGHRS and YFSETQ. V lost 4 bases to trimming and J lost 1 base; unmatched junction nucleotides: 9. In DNA form, the CDR3 reads TGCGCCAGCAGCCTTCCAGCAGGGGGCACGAACACTGAAGCTTTCTTT. Its protein product is CASSLPAGGTNTEAFF.

This clone was counted once. The chain is built from TRBV19 and TRBJ2-1; 8 bases fit TRBD1. The CDR3 length is 14 residues. Unmatched junction bases numbered 3, after V lost 3 bases and J lost 5 bases. The germline V gene has CDR1 LNHDA and CDR2 SQIVND (reference sequence). The CDR3 bases are TGTGCCAGTAGTATCCTACAGGGGGACAATGAGCAGTTCTTC. It codes for CASSILQGDNEQFF.

This chain joins TRBV2 and TRBJ1-5, with TRBD1 identical over 7 bases. Germline trimming cut 3 bases from V and 5 bases from J; bases unmatched to any gene: 4. CDR1 and CDR2 (germline): SNHLY, FYNNEI. CDR3 size: 14 residues. CDR3 bases: TGTGCCAGCAGTGACTGGCAGGGGGATCAGCCCCAGCATTTT. Protein: CASSDWQGDQPQHF.

The chain recombines TRBV4-1 with TRBJ1-2, with 9 bases identical to TRBD1. Trimming removed 7 bases from V and 4 bases from J; junction bases left unmatched: 10. The germline V gene encodes CDR1 MGHRA and CDR2 YSYEKL. This CDR3 comprises 15 residues. In DNA, the CDR3 is TGCGCCAGCATGCCCGGGACAGGGCTCATCTATGGCTACACCTTC. Translated, it gives CASMPGTGLIYGYTF.

The chain uses TRBV29-1 and TRBJ1-2; TRBD1 agrees at 9 bases. Germline V lookup: CDR1 SQVTM, CDR2 ANQGSEA. The junction had 3 bases not matched to a gene; V was cut back by 6 bases and J by 1 base. CDR3 size: 13 residues. The DNA for the CDR3 is TGCAGCGTCAGGACAGGGGATAACTATGGCTACACCTTC. This gives the protein CSVRTGDNYGYTF.

The J gene is TRBJ1-4, the V gene TRBV20-1; the D is unclear. The germline gives CDR1 DFQATT, CDR2 SNEGSKA (reference sequence). The CDR3 extends over 16 amino acids. V dropped 3 bases and J dropped 3 bases, with 17 bases sitting between them. CDR3 in amino acids: CSASSPGMKANEKLFF. CDR3 nucleotides: TGCAGTGCTAGTTCTCCGGGGATGAAGGCTAATGAAAAACTGTTTTTT.

This clone is a singleton in its sample. The CDR3 loop reads CASSPGERAPYEQYV. In DNA, the CDR3 is TGTGCCAGCAGCCCAGGAGAGAGGGCCCCCTACGAGCAGTACGTC. V gene TRBV7-6 combines with J gene TRBJ2-7; D possibly corresponds to TRBD2 (5 bases). V lost 5 bases, J lost 2 bases, and 16 bases lay in between. Germline V CDR1 and CDR2: SGHVS, FNYEAQ. The CDR3 totals 15 residues.

V is TRBV5-1 and J is TRBJ2-1; D is possibly TRBD2 (5 bases). Germline CDR1 is SGHRS and CDR2 is YFSETQ. The CDR3 extends over 15 amino acids. The germline V and J ends were trimmed by 0 bases and 9 bases, with 16 bases remaining between them. In nucleotides, the CDR3 is TGCGCCAGCAGCTTGGCCGCTGGGAGCGAGGGTGAGCAGTTCTTC. The encoded protein is CASSLAAGSEGEQFF.